Listed here are 19 T cell receptor beta chains from one sample, sequenced in a study of PD-1 blockade in classical Hodgkin lymphoma. Each and every patient relapsed after autologous stem cell transplantation, and patients got differing brentuximab vedotin exposure. The method was immunoSEQ multiplex PCR; TCRdb's version includes in-frame clones alone and lacks a portion of them. The sample shows about 90,000 clones, 89% of them seen only once. Sequences were derived from peripheral blood mononuclear cells (PBMCs), sampled before the second cycle of nivolumab. Source of these receptors: a human donor with classical Hodgkin lymphoma.

The chain is built from TRBV6-6 and TRBJ2-7, with 7 bases that match TRBD2. Trimming at V came to 4 bases and at J to 2 bases, leaving 2 bases not matched to a gene. The CDR3 has 13 amino acids. CDR1 MNHNY and CDR2 SVGAGI come from the germline V gene (reference sequence). The CDR3 coding sequence is TGTGCCAGCAGTTGGACTAGTGCCTACGAGCAGTACTTC. Encoded protein: CASSWTSAYEQYF.

J is TRBJ2-1 and V is TRBV6-5; 9 bases line up with TRBD1. Trimming removed 5 bases from V and 6 bases from J; junction bases left unmatched: 8. The CDR3 spans 15 residues. Germline V lookup: CDR1 MNHEY, CDR2 SVGAGI. The CDR3, as DNA: TGTGCCAGCAGTAGGGGACAGGGATACATCAATGAGCAGTTCTTC. Translation gives CASSRGQGYINEQFF.

The chain couples TRBV4-1 to TRBJ2-7; a weak D match, TRBD1 (6 bases). This CDR3 is 15 amino acids long. The germline gives CDR1 MGHRA, CDR2 YSYEKL. The V end lost 4 bases, the J end lost 4 bases, and 17 bases lay between the germline ends. The CDR3 reads CASSPFPGAIYEQYF. In DNA form, the CDR3 reads TGCGCCAGCAGCCCCTTCCCAGGGGCGATATACGAGCAGTACTTC.

The gene calls are TRBV11-2 and TRBJ2-7; 9 nucleotides align to TRBD2. V lost 1 base, J lost 2 bases, and 12 bases stayed unmatched. Per the germline V gene, CDR1 is SGHAT and CDR2 is FQNNGV. There are 18 residues in the CDR3. CDR3 sequence reads: CASSLVGTSSPGAYEQYF. The CDR3 DNA reads TGTGCCAGCAGCTTAGTAGGGACTAGCTCCCCTGGGGCCTACGAGCAGTACTTC.

The gene calls are TRBV20-1 and TRBJ2-1; D call uncertain. CDR3 length equals 11 residues. Trimming took off 8 bases at V and 8 bases at J, with 13 bases between the two ends. Germline V gene lookup returns CDR1 DFQATT and CDR2 SNEGSKA (reference sequence). The CDR3 DNA sequence: TGCAGTACCCCCTGGAAGGATGAGCAGTTCTTC. It codes for CSTPWKDEQFF.

J is TRBJ2-2 and V is TRBV7-9; no clear D. V was pared by 3 bases and J by 2 bases, with 7 bases between. Germline CDR1 SEHNR, CDR2 FQNEAQ (reference sequence). The CDR3 loop spans 14 amino acids. CDR3 sequence: CASSFTENTGELFF. CDR3 DNA sequence: TGTGCCAGCAGCTTTACAGAAAACACCGGGGAGCTGTTTTTT.

Written as DNA, the CDR3 is TGTGCCAGCAGCCAAGATTGGGGGAGGACCTACAATGAGCAGTTCTTC. As protein: CASSQDWGRTYNEQFF. The rearrangement links TRBV4-2 to TRBJ2-1, with a possible D match to TRBD2 (6 bases). The germline V gene encodes CDR1 LGHNA and CDR2 YNFKEQ. Trimming took off 0 bases at V and 2 bases at J, with 11 bases between the two ends. This CDR3 has 16 residues.

The rearrangement links TRBV28 to TRBJ2-2, with TRBD1 as a possible D gene (6 bases). Trimming took 4 bases from V and 1 from J, leaving 10 bases between them. The CDR3 is made up of 15 amino acids. Germline V lookup: CDR1 MDHEN, CDR2 SYDVKM. The CDR3 sequence: CASSSWDMNTGELFF. CDR3 DNA sequence: TGTGCCAGCAGTTCCTGGGACATGAACACCGGGGAGCTGTTTTTT.

The chain uses TRBV4-1 and TRBJ1-4; no definite D call. Deletions cut 0 bases from V and 8 bases from J, with 13 bases between. Germline V lookup: CDR1 MGHRA, CDR2 YSYEKL. This CDR3 comprises 15 residues. The CDR3 region has the DNA TGCGCCAGCAGCCAAGATGGTCAGGATCACGAAAAACTGTTTTTT. Its translation is CASSQDGQDHEKLFF.

This clone has only one observation. The V call is TRBV25-1, the J call TRBJ2-1; 7 bases map to TRBD1. The V and J ends lost 3 bases and 5 bases, in that order; junction bases with no gene match: 10. CDR3 size: 16 residues. CDR1 MGHDK and CDR2 SYGVNS come from the germline V gene. The CDR3 protein is CASSDPRQGFNNEQFF. CDR3 nucleotide sequence: TGTGCCAGCAGTGATCCCCGACAGGGATTTAACAATGAGCAGTTCTTC.

A few counts support this clone. The chain carries TRBV30 and TRBJ2-7, with D perhaps matching TRBD2 (6 bases). The CDR3 loop spans 13 amino acids. Germline V lookup: CDR1 GTSNPN, CDR2 SVGIG (reference sequence). The ends were cut back, 5 bases at V and 1 base at J, with 12 bases in the middle. The chain's CDR3 is CAWDRDFSYEQYF. The CDR3 nucleotides are TGTGCCTGGGACCGGGACTTTTCCTACGAGCAGTACTTC.

This clone occurred once. This rearrangement joins TRBV7-2 to TRBJ2-7; 7 positions agree with TRBD1. The CDR3 loop spans 15 amino acids. Per germline, CDR1 SGHTA and CDR2 FQGNSA. V shed 3 bases, J shed 2 bases, and the junction held 7 bases outside the gene matches. The CDR3 is CASSFSPDRTYEQYF. CDR3 DNA: TGTGCCAGCAGCTTCTCCCCGGACAGGACCTACGAGCAGTACTTC. The entire variable domain, with the rest obtained from reference TRBV7-2 and TRBJ2-7, is as follows: GAGVSQSPSNKVTEKGKDVELRCDPISGHTALYWYRQSLGQGLEFLIYFQGNSAPDKSGLPSDRFSAERTGGSVSTLTIQRTQQEDSAVYLCASSFSPDRTYEQYFGPGTRLTVT.

J is TRBJ2-1 and V is TRBV6-5; D might be TRBD2 (7 bases). Germline V lookup: CDR1 MNHEY, CDR2 SVGAGI. The CDR3 has 15 residues. V shed 5 bases and J shed 8 bases, with 19 bases lying between them. The CDR3 region is CASSRGGVLRYEQFF. In DNA form, the CDR3 reads TGTGCCAGCAGTCGAGGGGGGGTTTTAAGGTATGAGCAGTTCTTC.

The CDR3 is CASSLVAGGSYEQYF. DNA for the CDR3: TGTGCCAGCAGTTTAGTAGCGGGAGGATCCTACGAGCAGTACTTC. The rearrangement links TRBV27 to TRBJ2-7; 10 bases fit TRBD2. This CDR3 is built from 15 residues. Germline V gene data show CDR1 as MNHEY and CDR2 as SMNVEV (reference sequence). The ends lost 2 bases at V and 1 base at J; junction bases unmatched: 2.

This chain joins TRBV6-1 and TRBJ2-6; no reliable D call. Germline loops: CDR1 MNHNS, CDR2 SASEGT. This CDR3 is built from 12 residues. Trimming left V 11 bases short and J 0 bases short, with 5 bases between. The CDR3 loop reads CACYSGANVLTF. CDR3 bases: TGTGCCTGCTACTCTGGGGCCAACGTCCTGACTTTC.

This chain connects TRBV5-1 to TRBJ2-1; TRBD2 might be the D (7 bases). The V and J ends lost 0 bases and 10 bases respectively, with 14 bases between them. The germline V gene encodes CDR1 SGHRS and CDR2 YFSETQ. The CDR3 runs 14 residues. The DNA for the CDR3 is TGCGCCAGCAGCTTGGACGGGGGGACACGCGAGCAGTTCTTC. Amino acid sequence: CASSLDGGTREQFF. The whole variable domain, filled in from reference TRBV5-1 and TRBJ2-1, reads KAGVTQTPRYLIKTRGQQVTLSCSPISGHRSVSWYQQTPGQGLQFLFEYFSETQRNKGNFPGRFSGRQFSNSRSEMNVSTLELGDSALYLCASSLDGGTREQFFGPGTRLTVL.

The rearrangement joins TRBV19 to TRBJ1-5; D is undetermined. The CDR3 length is 17 residues. With 5 bases removed from V and 0 bases from J, the gap between germline ends came to 17 bases. CDR1 and CDR2 from the germline V gene are LNHDA and SQIVND (reference sequence). CDR3 in DNA: TGTGCCAGTAGTCCCCAAATCCATTATATTAGCAATCAGCCCCAGCATTTT. This codes for CASSPQIHYISNQPQHF.

V and J are TRBV5-4 and TRBJ2-3; D is uncertain. Germline values: CDR1 SGHNT, CDR2 YYREEE (reference sequence). This CDR3 region has 12 residues. V lost 5 bases and J 7 bases, leaving 11 bases between the germline ends. The CDR3 here is CASSPTLNTQYF. The CDR3 bases are TGTGCCAGCAGTCCGACGCTTAATACGCAGTATTTT.

V is TRBV5-4 and J is TRBJ2-4; maybe TRBD1 (5 bases). There are 14 residues in the CDR3. Germline V gives CDR1 SGHNT, CDR2 YYREEE (reference sequence). The germline V and J ends were trimmed by 3 bases and 6 bases, with 13 bases remaining between them. CDR3 sequence: CASSYRRDGNIQYF. For the CDR3, the DNA is TGTGCCAGCAGCTATCGCAGGGATGGAAACATTCAGTACTTC.